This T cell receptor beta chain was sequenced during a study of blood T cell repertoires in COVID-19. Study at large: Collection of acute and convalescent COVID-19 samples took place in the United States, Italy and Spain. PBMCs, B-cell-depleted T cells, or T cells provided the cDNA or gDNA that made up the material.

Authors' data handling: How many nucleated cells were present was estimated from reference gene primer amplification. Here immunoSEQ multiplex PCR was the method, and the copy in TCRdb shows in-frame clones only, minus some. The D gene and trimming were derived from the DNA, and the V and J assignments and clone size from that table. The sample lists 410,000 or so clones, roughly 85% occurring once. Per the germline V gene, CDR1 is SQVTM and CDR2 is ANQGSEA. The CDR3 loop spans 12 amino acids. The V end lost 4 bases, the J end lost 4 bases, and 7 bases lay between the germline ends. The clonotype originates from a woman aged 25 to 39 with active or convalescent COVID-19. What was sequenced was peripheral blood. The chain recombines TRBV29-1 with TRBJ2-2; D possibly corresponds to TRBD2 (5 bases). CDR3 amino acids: CSVATITGELFF. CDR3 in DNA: TGCAGCGTTGCGACTATCACCGGGGAGCTGTTTTTT.